This T cell receptor beta chain derives from a study of T cells expressing NK-cell markers. Overall study findings and caveats: Whether expanded NKG2C+ T cell clones were HCMV-specific remained unclear. Also leading the CD3+CD56-NKG2C+ fraction in a few donors were these clonotypes. In over 5 donors, dominant CD3+CD56+NKG2C+ clonotypes ranked among the top 10 CD8+ clonotypes.

On this clonotype itself: Its antigen is as yet unknown.

UMIs accompanied the 5'RACE template switching by which TCR beta cDNA was made. No DNA is given; TCRdb re-called the 5' RACE reads and lists each CDR3 protein once. The listing contains about 260,000 distinct CDR3 sequences. This CDR3 comprises 16 residues. Germline V gene lookup returns CDR1 SGHTA and CDR2 FQGNSA. Sample: blood T cells: a sorted CD56 or NKG2C T cell subset, CD4+ or CD8+ T cells, or bulk PBMC T cells (not recorded which). The receptor's source is a woman aged 18 to 69 in good health. The chain links TRBV7-2 to TRBJ2-2; TCRdb gives TRBD2 as the D gene, but with no DNA this cannot be confirmed. CDR3 amino acids: CASRESGRATTGELFF. The full variable domain, in which reference TRBV7-2 and TRBJ2-2 provide the parts outside the CDR3, is GAGVSQSPSNKVTEKGKDVELRCDPISGHTALYWYRQSLGQGLEFLIYFQGNSAPDKSGLPSDRFSAERTGGSVSTLTIQRTQQEDSAVYLCASRESGRATTGELFFGEGSRLTVL.